Below, 17 T cell receptor beta chains from the same sample are listed, as sequenced in a study of blood T cell repertoires in COVID-19. The data were produced by immunoSEQ multiplex PCR, yet TCRdb's version contains in-frame clones alone and is incomplete. The sample contains about 28,000 clones, around 92% of which appear only once. Sequencing used peripheral blood. Receptor source: a human donor in a cohort sampled during active COVID-19.

The CDR3 coding sequence is TGCGCCAGCAGTTCGGGGGGATCCTACAATGAGCAGTTCTTC. Amino acids: CASSSGGSYNEQFF. The rearrangement links TRBV5-1 to TRBJ2-1, with 7 bases identical to TRBD2. Germline CDR1 reads SGHRS; CDR2 reads YFSETQ. The V and J ends lost 5 bases and 1 base, in that order; junction bases with no gene match: 3. There are 14 residues in the CDR3.

The J gene is TRBJ1-4, the V gene TRBV5-6, with 11 bases lining up with TRBD1. V gave up 3 bases and J gave up 0 bases; unmatched junction bases: 10. The CDR3 length is 19 residues. Germline V gives CDR1 SGHDT, CDR2 YYEEEE. CDR3 nucleotides: TGTGCCAGCAGCTGGGGCCCGGGACAGGGGGTGACAACTAATGAAAAACTGTTTTTT. Translated: CASSWGPGQGVTTNEKLFF.

Written as DNA, the CDR3 is TGCGCCAGCAGCTTGGCCTGGGACAGTTCCTATGGCTACACCTTC. Its translation: CASSLAWDSSYGYTF. The chain joins TRBV5-1 to TRBJ1-2; 7 nucleotides match TRBD1. V was clipped by 0 bases and J by 4 bases; unmatched bases: 6. The germline V gene encodes CDR1 SGHRS and CDR2 YFSETQ. This CDR3 is built from 15 residues.

This chain uses TRBV10-3 with TRBJ1-3; D is unclear. The CDR3 consists of 15 residues. Between the trimmed V and J ends, which lost 0 bases and 0 bases, there was a span of 6 bases. Germline CDR1 is ENHRY and CDR2 is SYGVKD. This chain's CDR3 is CAISESRSSGNTIYF. In nucleotides, the CDR3 is TGTGCCATCAGTGAGTCGCGGAGCTCTGGAAACACCATATATTTT.

This rearrangement joins TRBV5-1 to TRBJ2-7; weak D call: TRBD2 (6 bases). This CDR3 has 13 amino acids. Germline lookup yields CDR1 SGHRS and CDR2 YFSETQ. V lost 7 bases, J lost 6 bases, and 17 bases lay in between. In nucleotides, the CDR3 is TGCGCCAGCGCCGAAGCGTGGGGAGGCGAGCAGTACTTC. It encodes CASAEAWGGEQYF.

This clone was seen only a few times. V and J are TRBV10-1 and TRBJ1-1; 8 bases agree with TRBD1. The V segment lost 3 bases and the J segment 6 bases; nucleotides outside the gene matches: 3. Germline CDR1 WNHNN, CDR2 SYGVQD (reference sequence). CDR3 length equals 13 residues. CDR3 DNA sequence: TGCGCCAGCAGTGAATACAGGGGGGCTGAAGCTTTCTTT. Amino acids: CASSEYRGAEAFF.

This clone has just a few counts. This sequence joins TRBV11-2 and TRBJ2-5; TRBD1 agrees at 7 bases. The CDR3 sequence is 15 residues long. The germline gives CDR1 SGHAT, CDR2 FQNNGV. The trim removed 1 base at V and 5 bases at J, leaving 7 bases unmatched. This CDR3 is CASSLVVGGRETQYF. The CDR3 nucleotides are TGTGCCAGCAGCTTAGTAGTAGGGGGCCGGGAGACCCAGTACTTC.

This chain links TRBV18 with TRBJ1-2; 8 nucleotides line up with TRBD1. The CDR3 sequence is 15 residues long. Germline V gives CDR1 KGHSH, CDR2 LQKENI. Trimming took 3 bases from V and 0 from J; bases not matched to a gene: 3. The CDR3 DNA reads TGTGCCAGCTCACCTCAGGGGGCTTCTAACTATGGCTACACCTTC. It translates to CASSPQGASNYGYTF.

The chain uses TRBV12-3 or TRBV12-4 and TRBJ1-2; the match to TRBD1 covers 7 bases. V gave up 6 bases and J gave up 7 bases; unmatched junction bases: 8. CDR3 length equals 13 residues. The CDR3 protein is CASSPQGSAGYTF. The DNA for the CDR3 is TGTGCCAGCAGCCCACAGGGGAGCGCTGGCTACACCTTC.

The chain uses TRBV19 and TRBJ2-3, with D possibly matching TRBD2 (6 bases). Per germline, CDR1 LNHDA and CDR2 SQIVND (reference sequence). V was cut by 5 bases and J by 5 bases, with 20 bases left in between. The CDR3 extends over 16 amino acids. The CDR3 region is CASSPGDGGLLDTQYF. CDR3 DNA sequence: TGTGCCAGTAGTCCGGGGGACGGGGGTTTGTTAGATACGCAGTATTTT.

This chain joins TRBV19 and TRBJ2-1; 12 bases fit TRBD2. Germline values: CDR1 LNHDA, CDR2 SQIVND (reference sequence). J lost 9 bases, V lost 3 bases, and 12 bases had no gene match. The CDR3 sequence is 17 residues long. The CDR3 coding sequence is TGTGCCAGTAGTATTCTCTGGCCTAGCGGGGGGGCCGGTGAGCAGTTCTTC. The encoded protein is CASSILWPSGGAGEQFF.

The V gene is TRBV6-5, the J gene TRBJ2-1, with a tentative D call TRBD2 (6 bases). The V and J ends lost 2 bases and 6 bases respectively, with 8 bases between them. The length of the CDR3 is 13 residues. Germline V gene sequence: CDR1 MNHEY, CDR2 SVGAGI. In nucleotides, the CDR3 is TGTGCCAGCAGTTACGGAGGGCCCAATGAGCAGTTCTTC. Protein: CASSYGGPNEQFF.

The sample holds one count of this clone. This chain uses TRBV19 with TRBJ1-2; perhaps TRBD1 as D (6 bases). The CDR3 is 14 residues long. V shed 10 bases and J shed 3 bases, with 18 bases lying between them. The germline gives CDR1 LNHDA, CDR2 SQIVND (reference sequence). CDR3 coding DNA: TGTGCCACCTTACCCAGGGGCGCCCACTATGGCTACACCTTC. The encoded protein is CATLPRGAHYGYTF.

The chain has TRBV7-2 and TRBJ2-1, with D possibly matching TRBD1 (5 bases). V was shortened by 3 bases and J by 1 base, with 10 bases between the two germline ends. The length of the CDR3 is 15 residues. Germline V gene data show CDR1 as SGHTA and CDR2 as FQGNSA. Here the CDR3 DNA reads TGTGCCAGCAGCTTTGATCGACAGTCCTACAATGAGCAGTTCTTC. As protein: CASSFDRQSYNEQFF. The entire variable domain, with the rest obtained from reference TRBV7-2 and TRBJ2-1, is as follows: GAGVSQSPSNKVTEKGKDVELRCDPISGHTALYWYRQSLGQGLEFLIYFQGNSAPDKSGLPSDRFSAERTGGSVSTLTIQRTQQEDSAVYLCASSFDRQSYNEQFFGPGTRLTVL.

The rearrangement uses TRBV29-1 and TRBJ1-3, with D possibly matching TRBD1 (5 bases). V was trimmed by 7 bases and J by 2 bases, leaving 12 bases between them. The germline gives CDR1 SQVTM, CDR2 ANQGSEA. The CDR3 is 13 amino acids. Here the CDR3 reads CSGSTEAGNTIYF. The CDR3 DNA reads as TGCAGCGGATCGACAGAAGCTGGAAACACCATATATTTT.

V usage is TRBV7-3 and J usage is TRBJ2-5, with unresolved D. The V and J ends lost 5 bases and 4 bases respectively, with 11 bases between them. The CDR3 is 13 amino acids. CDR1 and CDR2 (germline): SGHTA, FQGTGA. The CDR3 DNA is TGTGCCAGCAGCCTTACTGGTCCAGAGACCCAGTACTTC. Its translation: CASSLTGPETQYF. Drawing the rest from reference TRBV7-3 and TRBJ2-5, the complete variable domain is GAGVSQTPSNKVTEKGKYVELRCDPISGHTALYWYRQSLGQGPEFLIYFQGTGAADDSGLPNDRFFAVRPEGSVSTLKIQRTERGDSAVYLCASSLTGPETQYFGPGTRLLVL.

The genes are TRBV9 and TRBJ1-3; no definite D call. V lost 0 bases, J lost 1 base, and 5 bases lay in between. This CDR3 spans 14 amino acids. Germline-derived CDR1 and CDR2 are SGDLS and YYNGEE. CDR3 in amino acids: CASSVDRSGNTIYF. CDR3 nucleotide sequence: TGTGCCAGCAGCGTAGACAGATCTGGAAACACCATATATTTT. The whole variable domain, filled in from reference TRBV9 and TRBJ1-3, reads DSGVTQTPKHLITATGQRVTLRCSPRSGDLSVYWYQQSLDQGLQFLIQYYNGEERAKGNILERFSAQQFPDLHSELNLSSLELGDSALYFCASSVDRSGNTIYFGEGSWLTVV.